This T cell receptor (beta chain) comes out of a study of metastatic and nonmetastatic thyroid tumors. Looking at the study overall: Blood and tumor or nodule tissue repertoires from malignant and benign thyroid patients were compared. Notes on the study in general: Within blood and tumor, benign nodules reportedly had significantly lower TCR beta diversity than malignant thyroid tumors did.

Patients were all untreated before their thyroid surgery. This clone was counted a few times. The antigen is undetermined. Via MiXCR, TCRdb re-called the PCR reads. The sample has approximately 22,000 clones; more than 15% are singletons. Trimming removed 8 bases from V and 5 bases from J, with 9 bases in between. The length of the CDR3 is 11 residues. CDR1 is MNHNS and CDR2 is SASEGT in the germline V gene. The source of this sequence is a female donor with papillary thyroid cancer or a benign thyroid nodule (not recorded which). Some clones in this sample may be carry-over from other donors' samples. The V gene is TRBV6-1, the J gene TRBJ2-5; maybe TRBD1 (5 bases). Specimen: tumor tissue. CDR3 sequence (DNA): TGTGCCAGCTTGACAGTGGAGACCCAGTACTTC. Translated: CASLTVETQYF.